Following are 18 T cell receptor beta chains from one sample sequenced in a study of T cell repertoires in cytomegalovirus infection. Each CDR3 protein gets one entry after TCRdb re-called the reads with MiXCR. Among some 230,000 distinct CDR3 sequences listed, 22% were seen once. What was sequenced was CD8+ T cells from PBMCs. The receptor source for this set is a human donor in good health (CMV status not recorded). Some clones in this sample may be carry-over from other donors' samples.

This clonotype came up many times. CDR3 in DNA: TGTGCCAGCAGCTTCGGGACAGGGGGTAACACTGAAGCTTTCTTT. This gives the protein CASSFGTGGNTEAFF. V and J are TRBV7-9 and TRBJ1-1; 11 positions agree with TRBD1. The CDR3 spans 15 residues. The junction had 2 bases not matched to a gene; V was cut back by 3 bases and J by 2 bases. The V gene's germline CDR1 is SEHNR and CDR2 FQNEAQ (reference sequence).

This clonotype was counted ten times or more. The chain is built from TRBV20-1 and TRBJ2-7; a weak D match, TRBD2 (7 bases). Trimming stripped 0 bases from V and 0 bases from J, with 15 bases between. The CDR3 covers 16 residues. Looked up from germline, CDR1 is DFQATT and CDR2 is SNEGSKA (reference sequence). The CDR3 bases are TGCAGTGCTAGAGATGGGGGGGCCCCCCGCTCCTACGAGCAGTACTTC. It yields the protein CSARDGGAPRSYEQYF.

J is TRBJ2-3 and V is TRBV28; 10 bases match TRBD2. The germline V gene has CDR1 MDHEN and CDR2 SYDVKM. The ends lost 3 bases at V and 8 bases at J; junction bases unmatched: 8. The CDR3 contains 15 residues. The CDR3 here is CASSLFSGGTGTQYF. As DNA, the CDR3 is TGTGCCAGCAGTTTGTTTAGCGGGGGGACCGGTACGCAGTATTTT. Full variable domain (outside the CDR3, taken from reference TRBV28 and TRBJ2-3): DVKVTQSSRYLVKRTGEKVFLECVQDMDHENMFWYRQDPGLGLRLIYFSYDVKMKEKGDIPEGYSVSREKKERFSLILESASTNQTSMYLCASSLFSGGTGTQYFGPGTRLTVL.

The chain has TRBV28 and TRBJ2-7; D gene ambiguous. Per germline, CDR1 MDHEN and CDR2 SYDVKM. Trimming pared 3 bases from V and 3 bases from J, leaving 9 bases between. CDR3 length: 13 residues. CDR3 DNA sequence: TGTGCCAGCAGTTTGTTGGAAGGCTACGAGCAGTACTTC. Protein product: CASSLLEGYEQYF. Full variable domain (rest looked up from reference TRBV28 and TRBJ2-7): DVKVTQSSRYLVKRTGEKVFLECVQDMDHENMFWYRQDPGLGLRLIYFSYDVKMKEKGDIPEGYSVSREKKERFSLILESASTNQTSMYLCASSLLEGYEQYFGPGTRLTVT.

This clonotype was counted at least ten times. V gene TRBV30 combines with J gene TRBJ2-1, with 8 nucleotides matching TRBD2. Per germline, CDR1 GTSNPN and CDR2 SVGIG (reference sequence). The CDR3 consists of 14 residues. With 2 bases clipped from V and 10 bases from J, the junction kept 10 bases outside the gene matches. This CDR3 reads CAWSQPGLGEEQFF. In DNA, the CDR3 is TGTGCCTGGAGTCAGCCGGGACTAGGGGAGGAGCAGTTCTTC.

At least ten counts were recorded for this clonotype. This sequence joins TRBV7-8 and TRBJ2-7; 10 bases agree with TRBD2. In germline, CDR1 is SGHVS, CDR2 FQNEAQ. The CDR3 covers 14 residues. Trimming removed 3 bases from V and 4 bases from J; junction bases left unmatched: 3. The CDR3 DNA reads as TGTGCCAGCAGCTTTGGACTAGCGGAATACGAGCAGTACTTC. It encodes CASSFGLAEYEQYF.

This chain connects TRBV29-1 to TRBJ2-3, with a weak D call TRBD1 (5 bases). CDR1 and CDR2 from the germline V gene are SQVTM and ANQGSEA. Trimming removed 6 bases from V and 11 bases from J, with 15 bases in between. This CDR3 region has 11 residues. The CDR3 loop reads CSVSTGLRQYF. CDR3 DNA: TGCAGCGTCTCAACAGGTTTGAGGCAGTATTTT.

This clonotype has more than one count but fewer than ten. The chain has TRBV6-8 and TRBJ1-5, with a possible D match to TRBD1 (5 bases). The CDR3 extends over 16 amino acids. Looked up from germline, CDR1 is MNHGY and CDR2 is SAAAGT. Trimming left V 0 bases short and J 2 bases short, with 11 bases between. As DNA, the CDR3 is TGTGCCAGCAGTTACTCGACTGGGGGGGGCAATCAGCCCCAGCATTTT. This codes for CASSYSTGGGNQPQHF.

This clonotype has ten or more counts. The V call is TRBV7-2, the J call TRBJ2-4, with a possible D match to TRBD2 (5 bases). Trimming removed 1 base at V and 9 bases at J, with 16 bases between. Germline values: CDR1 SGHTA, CDR2 FQGNSA. This CDR3 is 15 amino acids long. CDR3 protein: CASSLVEAPRGIQYF. For the CDR3, the DNA is TGTGCCAGCAGCTTAGTAGAGGCCCCCCGGGGCATTCAGTACTTC.

This clonotype was counted only a few times. CDR3 DNA sequence: TGTGCCAGCAGCTTAGTACCGGGAGGGCCCATACGTGAGCAGTACTTC. This translates into CASSLVPGGPIREQYF. This sequence joins TRBV7-9 and TRBJ2-7, with 8 bases fitting TRBD2. CDR3 length equals 16 residues. Germline V gives CDR1 SEHNR, CDR2 FQNEAQ (reference sequence). Trimming took 1 base from V and 7 from J; bases not matched to a gene: 12. Filled out from reference TRBV7-9 and TRBJ2-7, the complete variable domain reads DTGVSQNPRHKITKRGQNVTFRCDPISEHNRLYWYRQTLGQGPEFLTYFQNEAQLEKSRLLSDRFSAERPKGSFSTLEIQRTEQGDSAMYLCASSLVPGGPIREQYFGPGTRLTVT.

This chain joins TRBV6-1 and TRBJ2-7, with D perhaps TRBD2 (6 bases). Trimming shortened V by 7 bases and J by 5 bases, and 12 bases separated the two germline ends. The CDR3 covers 12 residues. Germline V lookup: CDR1 MNHNS, CDR2 SASEGT. The CDR3 protein is CASTEWGDEQYF. The CDR3 nucleotides are TGTGCCAGCACCGAATGGGGGGACGAGCAGTACTTC.

Remarks on this clonotype: A much larger clone is a single base away; this may be a read error. The chain couples TRBV12-3 or TRBV12-4 to TRBJ2-1; weak D call: TRBD1 (5 bases). Trimming pared 4 bases from V and 4 bases from J, leaving 8 bases between. CDR3 size: 13 residues. CDR3 DNA: TGTGCCAGCAGTTACCAGGGATACAATGAGCAGTTCTTC. Translation gives CASSYQGYNEQFF.

J is TRBJ1-5 and V is TRBV24-1; D gene uncertain. Per germline, CDR1 KGHDR and CDR2 SFDVKD. The ends were cut back, 0 bases at V and 9 bases at J, with 8 bases in the middle. This CDR3 has 13 residues. The CDR3 DNA is TGTGCCACCAGTGATTTGAATGGAAGGCCCCAGCATTTT. Protein product: CATSDLNGRPQHF.

The chain combines TRBV4-1 with TRBJ1-2; tentatively, D is TRBD1 (5 bases). Germline-derived CDR1 and CDR2 are MGHRA and YSYEKL. There are 17 residues in the CDR3. Trimming left V 4 bases short and J 0 bases short, with 18 bases between. The CDR3 sequence is CASSRLGGDGPNYGYTF. The DNA for the CDR3 is TGCGCCAGCAGCCGCCTGGGGGGGGACGGACCTAACTATGGCTACACCTTC.

The V call is TRBV5-6, the J call TRBJ2-1, with a tentative D call TRBD2 (5 bases). Germline-derived CDR1 and CDR2 are SGHDT and YYEEEE. The V end lost 3 bases, the J end lost 2 bases, and 9 bases lay between the germline ends. The CDR3 contains 14 residues. The CDR3 DNA reads as TGTGCCAGCAGCTCCGGACTGACCTACAATGAGCAGTTCTTC. Its translation: CASSSGLTYNEQFF.

This rearrangement joins TRBV12-3 or TRBV12-4 to TRBJ2-3, with 9 nucleotides matching TRBD1. The V segment lost 5 bases and the J segment 3 bases; nucleotides outside the gene matches: 9. CDR3 length equals 16 residues. The CDR3 sequence is CASSPGTGRDTDTQYF. The DNA for the CDR3 is TGTGCCAGCAGTCCCGGGACAGGGAGAGATACAGATACGCAGTATTTT.

This clonotype came up many times. This chain links TRBV12-3 or TRBV12-4 with TRBJ2-7; a possible D gene is TRBD1 (6 bases). This CDR3 contains 14 residues. Trimming took 6 bases from V and 3 from J, leaving 15 bases between them. The CDR3 region is CASSPIQGIYEQYF. The CDR3, as DNA: TGTGCCAGCAGCCCCATCCAGGGGATCTACGAGCAGTACTTC.

This clonotype was recorded once. At one end the junction does not follow the germline gene, possibly because of a read error. The chain recombines TRBV12-3 or TRBV12-4 with TRBJ2-7; 10 positions match TRBD2. The CDR3 extends over 14 amino acids. CDR3 in amino acids: CASSPLAGLYEQYF. DNA for the CDR3: TGTGCTAGCAGCCCACTAGCGGGGCTCTACGAGCAGTACTTC.